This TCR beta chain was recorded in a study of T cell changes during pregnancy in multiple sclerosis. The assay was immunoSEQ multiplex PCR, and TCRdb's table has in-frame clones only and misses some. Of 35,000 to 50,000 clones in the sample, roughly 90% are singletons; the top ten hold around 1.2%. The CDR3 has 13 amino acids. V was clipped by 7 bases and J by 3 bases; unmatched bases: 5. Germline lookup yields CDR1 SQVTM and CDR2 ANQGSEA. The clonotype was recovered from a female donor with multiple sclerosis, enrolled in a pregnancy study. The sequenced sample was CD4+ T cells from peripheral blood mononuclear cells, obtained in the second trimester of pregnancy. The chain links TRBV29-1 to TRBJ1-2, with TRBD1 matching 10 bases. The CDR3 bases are TGCAGCGCTTCGGACAGGGGGGACTATGGCTACACCTTC. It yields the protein CSASDRGDYGYTF. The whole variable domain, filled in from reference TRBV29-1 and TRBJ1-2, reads SAVISQKPSRDICQRGTSLTIQCQVDSQVTMMFWYRQQPGQSLTLIATANQGSEATYESGFVIDKFPISRPNLTFSTLTVSNMSPEDSSIYLCSASDRGDYGYTFGSGTRLTVV.